This T cell receptor (beta chain) was observed in a study of OX40 agonist ivuxolimab in advanced cancers. Findings and caveats of the study: In CD8+ T cells, expanded clones were on average more numerous than in CD4+.

Produced via immunoSEQ multiplex PCR; TCRdb's table is partial and in-frame only. The repertoire holds more than 9,000 clones, approximately 84% seen once, with about 15% in the top ten. The trim removed 4 bases at V and 3 bases at J, leaving 5 bases unmatched. Germline V gene sequence: CDR1 SGHRS, CDR2 YFSETQ. The CDR3 consists of 15 residues. The table lists this clone with a count of one. As yet, its antigen is unknown. The genes are TRBV5-1 and TRBJ2-1; 9 positions match TRBD2. This TCR was recovered from an adult with an advanced solid tumor such as melanoma, head and neck, liver or kidney cancer. The source material was CD4+ or CD8+ T cells sorted from blood, sampled in a trial of the OX40 agonist ivuxolimab. DNA for the CDR3: TGCGCCAGCAGCAGGGCTAGCGGGATCTACAATGAGCAGTTCTTC. It is translated as CASSRASGIYNEQFF.